These T cell receptor beta chains were read from a single sample in a study of T cell changes during pregnancy in multiple sclerosis. The table came from immunoSEQ multiplex PCR; TCRdb's copy has only in-frame clones and leaves some out. The data contain about 42,000 clones, less than 90% of them seen just once; the ten biggest clones take up 0.55% to 0.75%. This specimen was CD4+ T cells from peripheral blood mononuclear cells, taken before pregnancy. The receptor set was obtained from a female donor with multiple sclerosis, enrolled in a pregnancy study. The CDR3 runs from the conserved cysteine through the conserved F or W. Fields, in order: clone size, J gene, D gene, V gene, CDR3 protein, CDR3 DNA. D genes are given only for firm matches. The listing skips clone size in some rows; elsewhere it reads once, few, many or a size class.

.,TRBJ2-2,TRBD1,TRBV7-3,CASSLRQGATGELFF,TGTGCCAGCAGCTTAAGACAGGGAGCCACCGGGGAGCTGTTTTTT
.,TRBJ1-6,.,TRBV19,CASSDEGDSPLHF,TGTGCCAGTTCTGACGAAGGGGATTCACCCCTCCACTTT
.,TRBJ1-2,.,TRBV5-1,CASSLAVGAYGYTF,TGCGCCAGCAGCCTGGCCGTGGGGGCGTACGGCTACACCTTC
.,TRBJ1-3,.,TRBV2,CASSGAGRNTIYF,TGTGCCAGCAGTGGGGCAGGGCGAAACACCATATATTTT
.,TRBJ2-3,TRBD2,TRBV5-1,CASSPLGLADTQYF,TGCGCCAGCAGCCCCCTGGGACTAGCAGATACGCAGTATTTT
.,TRBJ1-2,TRBD1,TRBV7-9,CASTPGDRGPYGYTF,TGTGCCAGCACCCCCGGGGATAGGGGGCCCTATGGCTACACCTTC
.,TRBJ1-1,.,TRBV2,CASREREPNTEAFF,TGTGCCAGCAGGGAGAGGGAGCCGAACACTGAAGCTTTCTTT
.,TRBJ1-5,.,TRBV19,CASSTHLTGEPSRNQPQHF,TGTGCCAGTAGTACCCATTTGACAGGAGAGCCTTCTCGCAATCAGCCCCAGCATTTT
.,TRBJ2-7,.,TRBV5-1,CASSFDSGYEQYF,TGCGCCAGCAGCTTCGACTCGGGCTACGAGCAGTACTTC
.,TRBJ1-1,.,TRBV2,CASSVIAENTEAFF,TGTGCCAGCAGTGTCATCGCAGAGAACACTGAAGCTTTCTTT
.,TRBJ1-4,.,TRBV5-1,CASSGDTGGEKLFF,TGCGCCAGCAGCGGCGACACGGGCGGGGAAAAACTGTTTTTT
.,TRBJ2-5,.,TRBV12-5,CASGFGGRGQETQYF,TGTGCTAGTGGTTTTGGGGGCAGGGGCCAAGAGACCCAGTACTTC
.,TRBJ2-7,.,TRBV20-1,CSAGDSYEQYF,TGCAGTGCTGGCGACAGTTACGAGCAGTACTTC
.,TRBJ2-4,.,TRBV10-3,CAISESNYRGGLAKNIQYF,TGTGCCATCAGTGAGTCGAACTACAGGGGAGGATTAGCCAAAAACATTCAGTACTTC
.,TRBJ1-1,.,TRBV5-1,CASTTGRTTNTEAFF,TGCGCCAGCACCACGGGCAGGACTACGAACACTGAAGCTTTCTTT
.,TRBJ2-1,TRBD2,TRBV7-3,CASSLFGGGPTNNEQFF,TGTGCCAGCAGCTTATTCGGGGGGGGCCCTACAAACAATGAGCAGTTCTTC
.,TRBJ2-5,.,TRBV11-2,CASSFQTGQETQYF,TGTGCCAGCAGCTTTCAGACAGGCCAAGAGACCCAGTACTTC
.,TRBJ2-1,TRBD2,TRBV7-2,CASSLLGLVHEQFF,TGTGCCAGCAGCTTACTAGGACTAGTCCATGAGCAGTTCTTC
few,TRBJ1-1,.,TRBV27,CAKVTTEAFF,TGTGCCAAAGTGACAACTGAAGCTTTCTTT
.,TRBJ1-6,.,TRBV4-3,CASSQGPDTKNSPLHF,TGCGCCAGCAGCCAAGGGCCGGACACGAAAAATTCACCCCTCCACTTT
.,TRBJ2-7,TRBD2,TRBV5-1,CASSLEISASGASYEQYF,TGCGCCAGCAGCTTGGAGATCTCGGCTAGCGGGGCCTCCTACGAGCAGTACTTC
.,TRBJ1-6,TRBD1,TRBV6-5,CASREDRENSPLHF,TGTGCCAGCAGGGAGGACAGGGAAAATTCACCCCTCCACTTT
once,TRBJ2-5,.,TRBV11-3,CASSPGGQETQYF,TGTGCCAGCAGCCCCGGGGGCCAAGAGACCCAGTACTTC
.,TRBJ2-7,.,TRBV7-9,CASSSSQGEQYF,TGTGCCAGCAGCTCCTCCCAGGGGGAGCAGTACTTC
.,TRBJ1-2,TRBD1,TRBV7-2,CASSFTGGGIYGYTF,TGTGCCAGCAGCTTTACAGGGGGAGGCATCTATGGCTACACCTTC
.,TRBJ2-6,.,TRBV5-4,CASSSPGARAF,TGTGCCAGCAGCTCTCCGGGAGCCAGGGCTTTC
.,TRBJ1-1,TRBD1,TRBV18,CASSSPGTAAAEAFF,TGTGCCAGCTCTTCCCCCGGGACAGCTGCAGCAGAAGCTTTCTTT
.,TRBJ1-3,.,TRBV7-8,CASSLVRTGNTIYF,TGTGCCAGCAGCTTAGTTCGGACAGGAAACACCATATATTTT
.,TRBJ1-5,TRBD1,TRBV18,CASSPTGDQPQHF,TGTGCCAGCTCACCGACAGGGGACCAGCCCCAGCATTTT
.,TRBJ1-5,TRBD1,TRBV19,CASRETGFFGNQPQHF,TGTGCCAGTAGGGAGACAGGGTTTTTTGGCAATCAGCCCCAGCATTTT
.,TRBJ1-1,TRBD1,TRBV9,CASSVSTGATNTEAFF,TGTGCCAGCAGCGTAAGCACAGGGGCGACGAACACTGAAGCTTTCTTT
.,TRBJ1-2,.,TRBV6-5,CASSAQTNYGYTF,TGTGCCAGCAGCGCACAGACCAACTATGGCTACACCTTC
once,TRBJ2-2,.,TRBV19,CASSIGTGLTGELFF,TGTGCCAGTAGTATAGGAACAGGGTTGACCGGGGAGCTGTTTTTT
.,TRBJ2-1,TRBD1,TRBV2,CASSEAQGEQFF,TGTGCCAGCAGTGAAGCACAGGGGGAGCAGTTCTTC
.,TRBJ1-1,.,TRBV6-5,CASGQVMNTEAFF,TGTGCCAGCGGGCAGGTCATGAACACTGAAGCTTTCTTT
.,TRBJ1-3,.,TRBV4-3,CASSQDARVRNTIYF,TGCGCCAGCAGCCAAGATGCCAGGGTGAGAAACACCATATATTTT
.,TRBJ2-5,.,TRBV19,CASSTQYQETQYF,TGTGCCAGTAGTACCCAATACCAAGAGACCCAGTACTTC
.,TRBJ2-1,TRBD2,TRBV5-1,CASSLVAGAYNEQFF,TGCGCCAGCAGCTTGGTAGCGGGAGCCTACAATGAGCAGTTCTTC
.,TRBJ2-2,.,TRBV2,CASTLQGGANTGELFF,TGTGCCAGCACCTTACAGGGGGGGGCCAACACCGGGGAGCTGTTTTTT
.,TRBJ2-1,TRBD2,TRBV25-1,CASSEIAGFSYNEQFF,TGTGCCAGCAGTGAAATAGCGGGTTTTTCCTACAATGAGCAGTTCTTC
.,TRBJ2-7,.,TRBV30,CAWSVEYEQYF,TGTGCCTGGAGTGTAGAGTACGAGCAGTACTTC
.,TRBJ2-1,TRBD2,TRBV5-1,CASSLDGGRGDEQFF,TGCGCCAGCAGCTTGGACGGCGGGAGGGGGGATGAGCAGTTCTTC
.,TRBJ1-2,TRBD1,TRBV6-1,CASVGQGAFRYGYTF,TGTGCCAGCGTCGGACAGGGGGCTTTTCGCTATGGCTACACCTTC
.,TRBJ2-5,.,TRBV6-1,CASRSAGVLQETQYF,TGTGCCAGCAGGTCGGCAGGGGTCCTACAAGAGACCCAGTACTTC
.,TRBJ2-3,TRBD1,TRBV5-1,CASSWTDGTGLTDTQYF,TGCGCCAGCAGCTGGACGGATGGGACAGGCCTCACAGATACGCAGTATTTT
.,TRBJ1-1,.,TRBV6-1,CASSETGGPWEGTEAFF,TGTGCCAGCAGTGAAACCGGGGGCCCGTGGGAGGGCACTGAAGCTTTCTTT
.,TRBJ1-2,.,TRBV4-2,CASSQDEAYAWGYTF,TGTGCCAGCAGCCAAGATGAGGCCTACGCGTGGGGCTACACCTTC
.,TRBJ1-2,.,TRBV5-1,CASSQSGNNYGYTF,TGCGCCAGCAGCCAGTCGGGGAATAACTATGGCTACACCTTC
.,TRBJ2-7,.,TRBV5-6,CASSLPQSDYEQYF,TGTGCCAGCAGCTTACCCCAAAGCGACTACGAGCAGTACTTC
.,TRBJ2-2,TRBD1,TRBV25-1,CASSEPRGTGGTGELFF,TGTGCCAGCAGTGAGCCCCGTGGGACAGGGGGAACCGGGGAGCTGTTTTTT
.,TRBJ2-5,.,TRBV5-1,CASSLASETQYF,TGCGCCAGCAGCTTGGCGAGTGAGACCCAGTACTTC